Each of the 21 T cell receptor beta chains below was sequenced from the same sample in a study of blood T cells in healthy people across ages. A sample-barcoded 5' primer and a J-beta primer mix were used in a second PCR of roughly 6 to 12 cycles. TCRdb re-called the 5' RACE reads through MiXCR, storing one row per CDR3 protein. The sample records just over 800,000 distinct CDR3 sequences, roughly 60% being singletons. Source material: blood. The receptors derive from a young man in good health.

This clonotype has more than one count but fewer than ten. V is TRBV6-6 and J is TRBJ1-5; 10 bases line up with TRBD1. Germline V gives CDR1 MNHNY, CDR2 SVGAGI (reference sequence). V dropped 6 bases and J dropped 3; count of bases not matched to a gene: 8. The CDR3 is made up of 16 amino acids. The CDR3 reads CASSQRQGATNQPQHF. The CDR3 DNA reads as TGTGCCAGCAGCCAGCGACAGGGGGCAACCAATCAGCCCCAGCATTTT.

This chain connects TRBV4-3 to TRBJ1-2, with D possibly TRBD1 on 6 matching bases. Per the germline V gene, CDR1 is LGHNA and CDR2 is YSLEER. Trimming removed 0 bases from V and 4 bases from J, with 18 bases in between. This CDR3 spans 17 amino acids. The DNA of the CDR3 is TGCGCCAGCAGCCAAGACATTGGCGGGGGGCGCATCTATGGCTACACCTTC. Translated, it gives CASSQDIGGGRIYGYTF.

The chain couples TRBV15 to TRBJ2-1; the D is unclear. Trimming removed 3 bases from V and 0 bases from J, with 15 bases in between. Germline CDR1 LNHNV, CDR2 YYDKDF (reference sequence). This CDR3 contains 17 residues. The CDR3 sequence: CATSSVDDLSSYNEQFF. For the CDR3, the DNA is TGTGCCACCAGCAGCGTCGACGACCTAAGCTCCTACAATGAGCAGTTCTTC.

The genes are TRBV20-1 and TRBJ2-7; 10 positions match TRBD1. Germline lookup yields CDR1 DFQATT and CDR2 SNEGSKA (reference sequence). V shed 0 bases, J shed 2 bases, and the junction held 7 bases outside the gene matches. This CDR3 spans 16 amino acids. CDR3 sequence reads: CSARDWGTGDAYEQYF. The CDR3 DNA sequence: TGCAGTGCTAGAGATTGGGGGACAGGGGATGCCTACGAGCAGTACTTC.

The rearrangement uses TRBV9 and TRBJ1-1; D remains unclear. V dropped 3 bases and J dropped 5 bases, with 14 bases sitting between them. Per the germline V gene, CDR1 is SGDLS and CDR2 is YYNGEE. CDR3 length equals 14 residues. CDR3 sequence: CASSGRTASTEAFF. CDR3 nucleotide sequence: TGTGCCAGCAGCGGACGGACGGCGAGTACTGAAGCTTTCTTT.

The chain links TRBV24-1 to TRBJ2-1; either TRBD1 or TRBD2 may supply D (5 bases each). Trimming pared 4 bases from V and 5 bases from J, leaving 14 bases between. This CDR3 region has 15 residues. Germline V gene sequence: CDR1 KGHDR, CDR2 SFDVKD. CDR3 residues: CATSDHGRDHNEQFF. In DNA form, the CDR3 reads TGTGCCACCAGTGACCACGGCCGGGACCACAATGAGCAGTTCTTC.

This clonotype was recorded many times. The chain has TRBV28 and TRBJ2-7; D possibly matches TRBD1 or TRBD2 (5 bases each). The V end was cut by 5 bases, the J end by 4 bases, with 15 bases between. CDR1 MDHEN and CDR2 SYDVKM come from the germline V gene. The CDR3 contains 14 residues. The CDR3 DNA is TGTGCCAGCAGTACACTCTCGTGGGGGTACGAGCAGTACTTC. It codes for CASSTLSWGYEQYF.

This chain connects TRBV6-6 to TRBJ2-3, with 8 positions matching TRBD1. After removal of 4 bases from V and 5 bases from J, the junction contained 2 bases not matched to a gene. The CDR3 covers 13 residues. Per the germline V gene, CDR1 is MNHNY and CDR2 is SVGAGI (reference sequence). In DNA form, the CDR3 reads TGTGCCAGCAGTTTTGACAGGGGAGATACGCAGTATTTT. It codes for CASSFDRGDTQYF.

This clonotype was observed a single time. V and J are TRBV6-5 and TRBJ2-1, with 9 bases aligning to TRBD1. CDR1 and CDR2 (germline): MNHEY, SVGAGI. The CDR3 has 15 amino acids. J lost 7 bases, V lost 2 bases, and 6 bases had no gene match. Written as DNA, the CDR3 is TGTGCCAGCAGTTACCGCCGGGACAGGGCGAATGAGCAGTTCTTC. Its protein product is CASSYRRDRANEQFF.

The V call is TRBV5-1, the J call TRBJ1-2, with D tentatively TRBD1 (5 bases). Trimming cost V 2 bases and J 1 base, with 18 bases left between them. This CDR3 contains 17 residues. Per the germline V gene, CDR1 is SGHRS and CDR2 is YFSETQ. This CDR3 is CASSFGMSGGDNYGYTF. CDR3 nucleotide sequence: TGCGCCAGCAGCTTTGGCATGAGTGGAGGGGATAACTATGGCTACACCTTC.

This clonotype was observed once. The CDR3 DNA sequence: TGCAGTGCTAGTCTACAGGGGACTAGTGCGGGTGTGCAGTACTTC. This gives the protein CSASLQGTSAGVQYF. V is TRBV20-1 and J is TRBJ2-5, with a tentative D call TRBD2 (8 bases). Germline CDR1 and CDR2: DFQATT and SNEGSKA (reference sequence). The CDR3 consists of 15 residues. V lost 3 bases, J lost 11 bases, and 25 bases lay in between.

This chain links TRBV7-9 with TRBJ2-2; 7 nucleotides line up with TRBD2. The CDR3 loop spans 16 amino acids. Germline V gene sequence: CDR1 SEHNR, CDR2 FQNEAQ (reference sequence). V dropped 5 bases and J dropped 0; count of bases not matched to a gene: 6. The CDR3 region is CASSKRAGPNTGELFF. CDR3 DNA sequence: TGTGCCAGCAGCAAAAGAGCGGGGCCGAACACCGGGGAGCTGTTTTTT. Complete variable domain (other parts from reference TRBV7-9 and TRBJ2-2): DTGVSQNPRHKITKRGQNVTFRCDPISEHNRLYWYRQTLGQGPEFLTYFQNEAQLEKSRLLSDRFSAERPKGSFSTLEIQRTEQGDSAMYLCASSKRAGPNTGELFFGEGSRLTVL.

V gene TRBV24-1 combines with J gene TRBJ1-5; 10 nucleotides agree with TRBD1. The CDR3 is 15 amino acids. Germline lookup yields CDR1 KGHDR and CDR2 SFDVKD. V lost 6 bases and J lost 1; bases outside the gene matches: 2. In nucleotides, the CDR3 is TGTGCCACCAGTAGGACAGGGGGGAGCAATCAGCCCCAGCATTTT. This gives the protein CATSRTGGSNQPQHF.

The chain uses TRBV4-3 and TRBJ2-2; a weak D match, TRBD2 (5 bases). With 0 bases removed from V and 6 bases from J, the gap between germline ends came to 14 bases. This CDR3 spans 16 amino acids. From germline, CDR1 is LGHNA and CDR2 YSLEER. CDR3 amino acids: CASSQDQPGMSGELFF. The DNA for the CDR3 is TGCGCCAGCAGCCAAGATCAACCGGGGATGTCCGGGGAGCTGTTTTTT.

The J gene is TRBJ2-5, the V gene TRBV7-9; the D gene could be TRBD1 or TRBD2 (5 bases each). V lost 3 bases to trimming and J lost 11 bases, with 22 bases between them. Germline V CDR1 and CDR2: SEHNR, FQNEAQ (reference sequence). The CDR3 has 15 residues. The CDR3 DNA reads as TGTGCCAGCAGCTTTCGCAATCGGGACGGCAATGAGCAGTACTTC. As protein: CASSFRNRDGNEQYF.

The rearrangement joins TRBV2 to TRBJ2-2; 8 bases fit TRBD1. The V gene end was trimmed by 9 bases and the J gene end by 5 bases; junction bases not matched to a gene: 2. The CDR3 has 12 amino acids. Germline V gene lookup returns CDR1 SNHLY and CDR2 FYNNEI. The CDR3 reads CASNRGTGELFF. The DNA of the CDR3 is TGTGCCAGTAACAGGGGGACCGGGGAGCTGTTTTTT.

CDR3 sequence: CASSFSSAGGSYNSPLHF. The CDR3 DNA sequence: TGTGCCAGCAGCTTCTCAAGCGCAGGGGGATCCTATAATTCACCCCTCCACTTT. The chain recombines TRBV7-2 with TRBJ1-6, with TRBD1 matching over 7 bases. The J segment lost 1 base and the V segment lost 3 bases, leaving 9 bases of the junction unmatched. Germline values: CDR1 SGHTA, CDR2 FQGNSA. There are 18 residues in the CDR3.

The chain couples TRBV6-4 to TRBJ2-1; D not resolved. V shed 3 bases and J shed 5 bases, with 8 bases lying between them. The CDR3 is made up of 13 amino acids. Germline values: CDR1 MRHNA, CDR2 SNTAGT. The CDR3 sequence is CASSESPNNEQFF. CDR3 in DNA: TGTGCCAGCAGTGAGTCGCCGAACAATGAGCAGTTCTTC.

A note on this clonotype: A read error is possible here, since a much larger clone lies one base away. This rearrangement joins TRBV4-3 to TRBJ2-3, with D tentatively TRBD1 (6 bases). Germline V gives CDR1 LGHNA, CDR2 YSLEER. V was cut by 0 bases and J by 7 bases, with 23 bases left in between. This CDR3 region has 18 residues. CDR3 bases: TGCGCCAGCAGCCAAGATTTCTCGGACAGATTAGCACAGCATACGCAGTATTTT. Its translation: CASSQDFSDRLAQHTQYF.

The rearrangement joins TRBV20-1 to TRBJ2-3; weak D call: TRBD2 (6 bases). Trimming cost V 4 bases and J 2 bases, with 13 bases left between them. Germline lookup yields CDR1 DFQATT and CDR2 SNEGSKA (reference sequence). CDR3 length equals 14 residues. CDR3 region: CSAIGTGNTDTQYF. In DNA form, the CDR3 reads TGCAGTGCTATCGGGACTGGAAACACAGATACGCAGTATTTT.

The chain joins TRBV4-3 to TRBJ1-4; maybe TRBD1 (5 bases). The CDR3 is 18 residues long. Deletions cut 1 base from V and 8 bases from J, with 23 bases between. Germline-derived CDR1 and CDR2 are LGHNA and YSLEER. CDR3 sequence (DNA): TGCGCCAGCAGCCAAGGGTCCCGGGGACTGGTGAAAAGGGAAAAACTGTTTTTT. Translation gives CASSQGSRGLVKREKLFF.